The 29 T cell receptor beta chains presented below share a single source sample, sequenced in a study of persistence of HIV-infected CD4 T cells. Overlapping HIV-1 Gag 15-mer peptides at around 1 ug per peptide per mL were used. CD40L-negative CD69-negative CD45RO-high memory CD4+ T cells were sorted as populations depleted of antigen-responding cells. These receptors are not linked to any known antigen. This was the immunoSEQ version 4 assay in survey mode. Sequencing used immunoSEQ multiplex PCR; TCRdb keeps in-frame clones, though not all of them. The sample lists 36,000 or so clones, 75% to 90% occurring once. The material sequenced was cultured CD4+ T cells from PBMCs, taken from a patient who received antiretroviral therapy. These receptors were collected from an adult with HIV. The donor label of this sample is uncertain.

The chain's CDR3 is CASRDNPGMNTGELFF. The CDR3 DNA reads TGCGCCAGCAGGGATAACCCAGGGATGAACACCGGGGAGCTGTTTTTT. The chain uses TRBV5-1 and TRBJ2-2; TRBD1 is a possible D gene (5 bases). The CDR3 runs 16 residues. The V gene lost 5 bases and the J gene lost 1 base, with 15 bases spanning the gap. CDR1 SGHRS and CDR2 YFSETQ come from the germline V gene. Full variable domain (remainder filled in from reference TRBV5-1 and TRBJ2-2): KAGVTQTPRYLIKTRGQQVTLSCSPISGHRSVSWYQQTPGQGLQFLFEYFSETQRNKGNFPGRFSGRQFSNSRSEMNVSTLELGDSALYLCASRDNPGMNTGELFFGEGSRLTVL.

CDR3 in DNA: TGCAGCGTTGTCTTAGGACAGGGAAGGGGAGATACGCAGTATTTT. It translates to CSVVLGQGRGDTQYF. The V gene is TRBV29-1, the J gene TRBJ2-3, with TRBD1 identical over 8 bases. In germline, CDR1 is SQVTM, CDR2 ANQGSEA. V gave up 4 bases and J gave up 5 bases; unmatched junction bases: 11. CDR3 length: 15 amino acids.

This chain connects TRBV5-1 to TRBJ2-2; D could derive from TRBD1 or TRBD2 (6 bases each). V lost 3 bases, J lost 3 bases, and 18 bases lay in between. In germline, CDR1 is SGHRS, CDR2 YFSETQ. CDR3 length: 17 residues. The CDR3 spells CASSSGVRGWDTGELFF. The CDR3 bases are TGCGCCAGCAGCTCAGGGGTACGGGGGTGGGACACCGGGGAGCTGTTTTTT.

The V call is TRBV28, the J call TRBJ1-2, with a weak D call TRBD1 (5 bases). Germline lookup yields CDR1 MDHEN and CDR2 SYDVKM. The ends were cut back, 7 bases at V and 2 bases at J, with 14 bases in the middle. The CDR3 sequence is 14 residues long. The CDR3 spells CASTFGAGNYGYTF. CDR3 bases: TGTGCCAGCACTTTTGGAGCAGGGAACTATGGCTACACCTTC.

This clone was seen just once. The rearrangement uses TRBV19 and TRBJ1-2; D gene unclear. CDR3 size: 13 residues. In germline, CDR1 is LNHDA, CDR2 SQIVND (reference sequence). Trimming cost V 6 bases and J 5 bases, with 13 bases left between them. The CDR3 reads CASSSGRAYGYTF. DNA for the CDR3: TGTGCCAGTAGCTCGGGAAGGGCTTATGGCTACACCTTC.

This clone was counted a single time. This chain joins TRBV7-3 and TRBJ1-2; 9 nucleotides line up with TRBD1. The CDR3 consists of 14 residues. The V segment lost 4 bases and the J segment 6 bases; nucleotides outside the gene matches: 6. Germline values: CDR1 SGHTA, CDR2 FQGTGA. The CDR3 spells CASSSLQGADGYTF. DNA for the CDR3: TGTGCCAGCAGCTCATTACAGGGGGCGGATGGCTACACCTTC.

This chain uses TRBV12-3 or TRBV12-4 with TRBJ2-1, with a tentative D call TRBD1 (5 bases). CDR3 length equals 13 residues. V shed 1 base and J shed 8 bases, with 9 bases lying between them. The CDR3 here is CASSLGSRDEQFF. The CDR3 DNA sequence: TGTGCCAGCAGTTTAGGTAGCAGGGATGAGCAGTTCTTC.

This chain's CDR3 is CASSFSLGSNTGELFF. CDR3 DNA sequence: TGCGCCAGCAGCTTTTCACTAGGTTCGAACACCGGGGAGCTGTTTTTT. The chain couples TRBV5-1 to TRBJ2-2; maybe TRBD2 (5 bases). V lost 2 bases and J lost 0, with 11 bases in between. The CDR3 runs 16 residues. Germline CDR1 and CDR2: SGHRS and YFSETQ.

The count of this clone is one. The V gene is TRBV7-3, the J gene TRBJ2-7; TRBD1 matches at 10 bases. J lost 5 bases, V lost 5 bases, and 6 bases had no gene match. This CDR3 has 14 amino acids. The V gene's germline CDR1 is SGHTA and CDR2 FQGTGA. DNA for the CDR3: TGTGCCAGCAGCCCTTCCGGGACAGGGGACGAGCAGTACTTC. Its protein product is CASSPSGTGDEQYF.

The V gene is TRBV6-5, the J gene TRBJ1-4; the D is unclear. This CDR3 region has 13 residues. Trimming pared 8 bases from V and 4 bases from J, leaving 11 bases between. The germline CDR1 and CDR2 sequences are MNHEY and SVGAGI. The DNA of the CDR3 is TGTGCCAGCTCCAGAGCGATTAATGAAAAACTGTTTTTT. It encodes CASSRAINEKLFF.

This chain uses TRBV5-1 with TRBJ2-1; the D call may be TRBD1 or TRBD2 (6 bases each). Trimming removed 3 bases at V and 8 bases at J, with 15 bases between. Germline CDR1 reads SGHRS; CDR2 reads YFSETQ. The length of the CDR3 is 14 residues. The CDR3 bases are TGCGCCAGCAGCTCCGGGGGCCAGTCCCATGAGCAGTTCTTC. It codes for CASSSGGQSHEQFF.

V usage is TRBV4-2 and J usage is TRBJ2-2; 11 positions match TRBD2. Germline V gene data show CDR1 as LGHNA and CDR2 as YNFKEQ. This CDR3 has 19 amino acids. V lost 4 bases and J lost 1; bases outside the gene matches: 11. The CDR3: CASSPLASGGKENTGELFF. The CDR3 DNA reads as TGTGCCAGCAGCCCACTGGCTAGCGGGGGGAAAGAGAACACCGGGGAGCTGTTTTTT.

V and J are TRBV19 and TRBJ1-5; 11 bases line up with TRBD1. The trim removed 6 bases at V and 4 bases at J, leaving 5 bases unmatched. The length of the CDR3 is 15 residues. Germline V gene sequence: CDR1 LNHDA, CDR2 SQIVND (reference sequence). CDR3 bases: TGTGCCAGTAGCCCGGACAGGGGGCCAAATCAGCCCCAGCATTTT. Protein sequence: CASSPDRGPNQPQHF. The full variable domain, with the rest looked up from reference TRBV19 and TRBJ1-5, is DGGITQSPKYLFRKEGQNVTLSCEQNLNHDAMYWYRQDPGQGLRLIYYSQIVNDFQKGDIAEGYSVSREKKESFPLTVTSAQKNPTAFYLCASSPDRGPNQPQHFGDGTRLSIL.

In this sample, this clone turned up once. The CDR3 here is CASSEPGRGSGNEQFF. DNA of the CDR3: TGTGCCAGCAGTGAACCGGGACGAGGGTCGGGTAATGAGCAGTTCTTC. The chain carries TRBV6-1 and TRBJ2-1, with D possibly called TRBD1 or TRBD2 (5 bases each). Germline V lookup: CDR1 MNHNS, CDR2 SASEGT. This CDR3 spans 16 amino acids. The V gene lost 2 bases and the J gene lost 7 bases, with 18 bases spanning the gap.

The rearrangement links TRBV5-1 to TRBJ1-3; 7 bases match TRBD1. The V segment lost 0 bases and the J segment 4 bases; nucleotides outside the gene matches: 13. Per germline, CDR1 SGHRS and CDR2 YFSETQ. CDR3 length: 18 amino acids. CDR3 nucleotides: TGCGCCAGCAGCTTGGTAGGGGGCCGGCCCGAGCCAGGAAACACCATATATTTT. This sequence encodes CASSLVGGRPEPGNTIYF.

The chain joins TRBV6-4 to TRBJ1-5; no definite D call. From germline, CDR1 is MRHNA and CDR2 SNTAGT. The CDR3 consists of 15 residues. Between the trimmed V and J ends, which lost 0 bases and 4 bases, there was a span of 10 bases. CDR3 residues: CASSDSWGRNQPQHF. DNA of the CDR3: TGTGCCAGCAGTGACTCATGGGGTAGGAATCAGCCCCAGCATTTT.

This clone has a handful of counts. The V call is TRBV30, the J call TRBJ1-2; D is unclear. Germline assignment: CDR1 GTSNPN and CDR2 SVGIG (reference sequence). The CDR3 sequence is 11 residues long. V was trimmed by 6 bases and J by 3 bases, leaving 8 bases between them. Written as DNA, the CDR3 is TGTGCCTGTTCATACGACTATGGCTACACCTTC. Amino acid sequence: CACSYDYGYTF.

The CDR3 reads CASTADRGWETQYF. As DNA, the CDR3 is TGTGCCAGCACCGCAGACAGGGGTTGGGAGACCCAGTACTTC. This rearrangement joins TRBV6-5 to TRBJ2-5; TRBD1 matches 8 bases. The V segment lost 7 bases and the J segment 5 bases; nucleotides outside the gene matches: 9. This CDR3 has 14 residues. The germline gives CDR1 MNHEY, CDR2 SVGAGI.

This clone has only one observation. The chain uses TRBV30 and TRBJ1-1; no clear D gene. The CDR3 sequence is 14 residues long. Trimming removed 1 base at V and 1 base at J, with 10 bases between. Germline V gene data show CDR1 as GTSNPN and CDR2 as SVGIG (reference sequence). The CDR3 DNA reads as TGTGCCTGGAGTGCCGGACGGCCGAACACTGAAGCTTTCTTT. Translating gives CAWSAGRPNTEAFF.

The gene calls are TRBV5-1 and TRBJ2-2, with 10 nucleotides matching TRBD2. The CDR3 runs to 15 residues. CDR1 SGHRS and CDR2 YFSETQ come from the germline V gene. The junction had 3 bases not matched to a gene; V was cut back by 1 base and J by 6 bases. The CDR3 protein is CASSLYLAGAGELFF. The CDR3 DNA reads TGCGCCAGCAGCTTGTATCTAGCGGGGGCCGGGGAGCTGTTTTTT. The full variable domain, rest sourced from reference TRBV5-1 and TRBJ2-2, is KAGVTQTPRYLIKTRGQQVTLSCSPISGHRSVSWYQQTPGQGLQFLFEYFSETQRNKGNFPGRFSGRQFSNSRSEMNVSTLELGDSALYLCASSLYLAGAGELFFGEGSRLTVL.

The rearrangement joins TRBV5-8 to TRBJ2-2, with no clear D. Trimming pared 4 bases from V and 0 bases from J, leaving 10 bases between. The CDR3 covers 15 residues. Germline CDR1 is SGHTS and CDR2 is YDEGEE. CDR3 region: CASSRGRTNTGELFF. As DNA, the CDR3 is TGTGCCAGCAGCCGTGGACGGACGAACACCGGGGAGCTGTTTTTT. The full variable domain, with the rest looked up from reference TRBV5-8 and TRBJ2-2, is EAGVTQSPTHLIKTRGQQATLRCSPISGHTSVYWYQQALGLGLQFLLWYDEGEERNRGNFPPRFSGRQFPNYSSELNVNALELEDSALYLCASSRGRTNTGELFFGEGSRLTVL.

The chain employs TRBV19 and TRBJ2-7; 11 nucleotides line up with TRBD1. This CDR3 contains 14 residues. V dropped 5 bases and J dropped 4; count of bases not matched to a gene: 4. From germline, CDR1 is LNHDA and CDR2 SQIVND (reference sequence). The CDR3 sequence is CASSRRDRGYEQYF. The CDR3 bases are TGTGCCAGTAGTCGCCGGGACAGGGGGTACGAGCAGTACTTC.

The rearrangement links TRBV29-1 to TRBJ1-2; TRBD1 is a possible D gene (6 bases). The CDR3 covers 11 residues. Germline V lookup: CDR1 SQVTM, CDR2 ANQGSEA. V was cut by 4 bases and J by 4 bases, with 7 bases left in between. The CDR3: CSVGGGYGYTF. The CDR3 nucleotides are TGCAGCGTTGGAGGGGGCTATGGCTACACCTTC.

This chain connects TRBV3-1 (or the pseudogene TRBV3-2) to TRBJ2-4; D is unresolved. The V and J ends lost 1 base and 1 base respectively, with 11 bases between them. CDR3 length equals 16 residues. Germline CDR1 reads LGHDT; CDR2 reads YNNKEL (reference sequence). The CDR3 region is CASSQGPLQAKNIQYF. The CDR3 nucleotides read TGTGCCAGCAGCCAAGGGCCCCTCCAGGCCAAAAACATTCAGTACTTC.

The chain joins TRBV2 to TRBJ1-2; no clear D. Germline loops: CDR1 SNHLY, CDR2 FYNNEI. Trimming stripped 5 bases from V and 8 bases from J, with 21 bases between. The length of the CDR3 is 15 residues. The CDR3 nucleotides read TGTGCCAGCAGTCCGTCCTGGTCGGCTTTCGGGGGCTACACCTTC. Residues: CASSPSWSAFGGYTF. The full variable domain, with the rest looked up from reference TRBV2 and TRBJ1-2, is EPEVTQTPSHQVTQMGQEVILRCVPISNHLYFYWYRQILGQKVEFLVSFYNNEISEKSEIFDDQFSVERPDGSNFTLKIRSTKLEDSAMYFCASSPSWSAFGGYTFGSGTRLTVV.

The chain joins TRBV2 to TRBJ1-6; D may be TRBD1 (5 bases). CDR3 length equals 16 residues. The V gene's germline CDR1 is SNHLY and CDR2 FYNNEI. The V gene lost 8 bases and the J gene lost 4 bases, with 18 bases spanning the gap. CDR3 DNA sequence: TGTGCCAGCTCCCACACAGGACGGCGTTATAATTCACCCCTCCACTTT. Translating it yields CASSHTGRRYNSPLHF.

V and J are TRBV7-9 and TRBJ1-5; D call uncertain. Trimming took 5 bases from V and 5 from J, leaving 10 bases between them. Germline CDR1 is SEHNR and CDR2 is FQNEAQ (reference sequence). The CDR3 spans 13 residues. The CDR3 sequence is CASSRGIDQPQHF. The CDR3 DNA reads TGTGCCAGCAGCCGTGGTATCGATCAGCCCCAGCATTTT.

The chain couples TRBV29-1 to TRBJ2-4; D perhaps matches TRBD1 (6 bases). This CDR3 is 12 amino acids long. Looked up from germline, CDR1 is SQVTM and CDR2 is ANQGSEA. Trimming removed 7 bases at V and 9 bases at J, with 16 bases between. The CDR3, as DNA: TGCAGCGCCCATACCAGGGGCAGCATTCAGTACTTC. Translating it yields CSAHTRGSIQYF.

The genes are TRBV19 and TRBJ2-1; a weak D match, TRBD1 (5 bases). The CDR3 totals 14 residues. The V gene lost 3 bases and the J gene lost 7 bases, with 13 bases spanning the gap. CDR1 and CDR2 (germline): LNHDA, SQIVND (reference sequence). The CDR3, as DNA: TGTGCCAGTAGTATTAACGCAGGGTTGAATGAGCAGTTCTTC. This codes for CASSINAGLNEQFF.